This T cell receptor beta chain stems from a study of glioma-infiltrating T cells. Study details: Samples included WHO grade II oligodendrogliomas or astrocytomas and initial-diagnosis grade IV glioblastomas. Presurgical dexamethasone in glioma patients lasted six or fewer days. Approximately 990,000 peripheral T cells were targeted at roughly 4.5- to 11-fold coverage.

The CDR3 sequence is 14 residues long. Between the trimmed V and J ends, which lost 5 bases and 6 bases, there was a span of 16 bases. Comment on this clonotype: What it recognizes is unknown.

Findings and caveats of the study: Non-neoplastic patients had below-expected tissue-blood divergence, while all gliomas exceeded expectation.

TCR alpha and beta CDR3 regions were amplified from RNA using iRepertoire nested multiplex PCR. TCRdb reanalysed the multiplex PCR reads using MiXCR and keeps one entry per CDR3 protein. The sample includes about 380,000 distinct CDR3 sequences, around 38% of them seen just once. The clonotype originates from a human donor with low-grade glioma or glioblastoma, undergoing nonglioma brain surgery, or in good health (not recorded which). Sequencing was carried out using glioma tissue, nonneoplastic brain tissue, or PBMCs (not recorded which). The chain carries TRBV12-3 or TRBV12-4 and TRBJ1-1, with D possibly TRBD1 on 6 matching bases. CDR3 DNA: TGTGCCAGCAGTCCAGGGGTAGTTAAGGCTGAAGCTTTCTTT. This codes for CASSPGVVKAEAFF.